The 20 T cell receptor beta chains below come from one sample, sequenced in a study of vaccination and CD4 T cells after COVID-19. The assay that was used to sequence DNA from cultured CD4+ T cells was the Oncomine TCR Beta short-read assay. TCRdb fed the PCR reads into MiXCR, producing one record per CDR3 protein. The sample consists of roughly 12,000 distinct CDR3 sequences, 25% to 40% of them appearing once. Antigen specificity for these receptors is unknown. Indicated treatment: roughly nine-day PBMC culture with coronavirus spike peptide pools or control peptides (ViraFEST assay). This material consisted of CD4+ T cells from blood, cultured in vitro, taken after SARS-CoV-2 vaccination. These receptors were obtained from a human donor who had recovered from COVID-19.

This clonotype was counted only a few times. The V and J genes are TRBV20-1 and TRBJ1-5; D not certain. Germline V gene sequence: CDR1 DFQATT, CDR2 SNEGSKA (reference sequence). The CDR3 totals 13 residues. The V gene lost 3 bases and the J gene lost 7 bases, with 13 bases spanning the gap. The CDR3 reads CSARGSFGQPQHF. The CDR3, as DNA: TGCAGTGCTAGGGGGTCCTTCGGGCAGCCCCAGCATTTT.

The chain carries TRBV7-2 and TRBJ2-7; no definite D call. V lost 0 bases, J lost 2 bases, and 14 bases lay in between. Germline V CDR1 and CDR2: SGHTA, FQGNSA. This CDR3 has 16 residues. This CDR3 reads CASSLAGLTRPYEQYF. CDR3 nucleotides: TGTGCCAGCAGCTTAGCTGGCCTTACACGCCCCTACGAGCAGTACTTC.

The V call is TRBV6-9, the J call TRBJ2-5, with no clear D. CDR3 size: 14 residues. Germline assignment: CDR1 MNHGY and CDR2 SVAAGI. V was pared by 2 bases and J by 0 bases, with 7 bases between. The DNA of the CDR3 is TGTGCCAGCAGTTATCGGCGGAACCAAGAGACCCAGTACTTC. Its translation: CASSYRRNQETQYF.

This sequence joins TRBV6-1 and TRBJ2-3; D ambiguous. The CDR3 extends over 15 amino acids. The V end was cut by 7 bases, the J end by 0 bases, with 14 bases between. The germline gives CDR1 MNHNS, CDR2 SASEGT. The CDR3 reads CASTPQRLSTDTQYF. The DNA for the CDR3 is TGTGCCAGCACCCCCCAACGCCTTAGCACAGATACGCAGTATTTT.

The table lists this clonotype with a few counts. The chain joins TRBV6-1 to TRBJ2-7, with TRBD1 as a possible D gene (6 bases). There are 13 residues in the CDR3. The V gene's germline CDR1 is MNHNS and CDR2 SASEGT. The V and J ends lost 6 bases and 4 bases respectively, with 13 bases between them. The CDR3: CASSPIQGYEQYF. CDR3 sequence (DNA): TGTGCCAGCAGCCCCATACAGGGATACGAGCAGTACTTC.

Points on this clonotype: A read error may be the cause here, since a much bigger clone is one base away. The genes are TRBV27 and TRBJ2-1, with 7 bases lining up with TRBD1. Germline CDR1 is MNHEY and CDR2 is SMNVEV (reference sequence). The CDR3 consists of 15 residues. As DNA, the CDR3 is TGTGTCAGCAGTTTAAGGATGGGACAGCTAAATGAGCAGTTCTTC. Its protein product is CVSSLRMGQLNEQFF.

This clonotype was seen a few times. The V and J genes are TRBV28 and TRBJ1-2; no clear D gene. Germline lookup yields CDR1 MDHEN and CDR2 SYDVKM. Between the trimmed V and J ends, which lost 5 bases and 3 bases, there was a span of 13 bases. The CDR3 runs to 14 residues. CDR3 residues: CASSQQFGYYGYTF. The DNA for the CDR3 is TGTGCCAGCAGTCAGCAGTTCGGTTACTATGGCTACACCTTC.

This chain links TRBV19 with TRBJ2-7; tentative D call: TRBD2 (5 bases). CDR1 is LNHDA and CDR2 is SQIVND in the germline V gene (reference sequence). The CDR3 consists of 16 residues. V dropped 5 bases and J dropped 6 bases, with 23 bases sitting between them. The CDR3 loop reads CASSGILSGSRTEQYF. The CDR3 DNA reads as TGTGCCAGTAGTGGCATCCTCTCGGGGTCGCGGACCGAGCAGTACTTC.

This clonotype was seen a few times. The V call is TRBV20-1, the J call TRBJ1-2, with TRBD1 matching 9 bases. The junction had 7 bases not matched to a gene; V was cut back by 1 base and J by 7 bases. The CDR3 totals 14 residues. Germline CDR1 DFQATT, CDR2 SNEGSKA (reference sequence). CDR3 loop: CSARGSGTGFGYTF. The CDR3 region has the DNA TGCAGTGCTAGAGGTTCCGGGACAGGGTTTGGCTACACCTTC.

Concerning this clonotype itself: A much larger clone lies one base from this, so it may be a read error. J is TRBJ1-2 and V is TRBV20-1; a possible D gene is TRBD1 (6 bases). The CDR3 length is 14 residues. Germline V gene data show CDR1 as DFQATT and CDR2 as SNEGSKA (reference sequence). The DNA of the CDR3 is TGCAGTGCTAGGGCGGACAGCACATTCTATAGCTACACCTTC. Amino acid sequence: CSARADSTFYSYTF.

There are a few counts of this clonotype. This chain joins TRBV7-8 and TRBJ2-1, with D possibly being TRBD1 or TRBD2 (5 bases each). There are 15 residues in the CDR3. V gave up 5 bases and J gave up 6 bases, with 17 bases separating them. CDR1 and CDR2 (germline): SGHVS, FQNEAQ. Written as DNA, the CDR3 is TGTGCCAGCAGCGCCAGGGTCGAGGCGGGCAATGAGCAGTTCTTC. Its translation is CASSARVEAGNEQFF. Full variable domain (missing parts from reference TRBV7-8 and TRBJ2-1): GAGVSQSPRYKVAKRGQDVALRCDPISGHVSLFWYQQALGQGPEFLTYFQNEAQLDKSGLPSDRFFAERPEGSVSTLKIQRTQQEDSAVYLCASSARVEAGNEQFFGPGTRLTVL.

V and J are TRBV11-2 and TRBJ2-1; 10 nucleotides agree with TRBD2. V lost 5 bases and J lost 3; bases outside the gene matches: 7. CDR3 length equals 16 residues. CDR1 is SGHAT and CDR2 is FQNNGV in the germline V gene. As DNA, the CDR3 is TGTGCCAGCAGCCTTTCCTCTAGCGGGAGCTACAATGAGCAGTTCTTC. Residues: CASSLSSSGSYNEQFF. Full variable domain (rest looked up from reference TRBV11-2 and TRBJ2-1): EAGVAQSPRYKIIEKRQSVAFWCNPISGHATLYWYQQILGQGPKLLIQFQNNGVVDDSQLPKDRFSAERLKGVDSTLKIQPAKLEDSAVYLCASSLSSSGSYNEQFFGPGTRLTVL.

This chain connects TRBV4-1 to TRBJ2-2, with D tentatively TRBD2 (7 bases). With 7 bases removed from V and 4 bases from J, the gap between germline ends came to 13 bases. The CDR3 spans 14 residues. Germline CDR1 and CDR2: MGHRA and YSYEKL. DNA of the CDR3: TGCGCCAGCACCTGGGGGGGCGGCACCGGGGAGCTGTTTTTT. Its translation: CASTWGGGTGELFF.

The chain joins TRBV20-1 to TRBJ2-2; TRBD2 matches 8 bases. CDR1 DFQATT and CDR2 SNEGSKA come from the germline V gene (reference sequence). The CDR3 spans 15 residues. The J segment lost 5 bases and the V segment lost 1 base, leaving 6 bases of the junction unmatched. CDR3 sequence: CSARVGLAGTGELFF. Here the CDR3 DNA reads TGCAGTGCTAGAGTAGGGCTAGCGGGTACCGGGGAGCTGTTTTTT.

On this clonotype itself: One end of the junction fails to match germline, which may point to a read error. The chain has TRBV2 and TRBJ2-7; D possibly uses TRBD1 or TRBD2 (6 bases each). The germline V gene encodes CDR1 SNHLY and CDR2 FYNNEI. There are 13 residues in the CDR3. The CDR3 DNA reads TGTGCCAGCAGTGGGGATTCGGGGGCGGGTTTTGGCTTC. Translating gives CASSGDSGAGFGF. The full variable domain, completed using reference TRBV2 and TRBJ2-7, is EPEVTQTPSHQVTQMGQEVILRCVPISNHLYFYWYRQILGQKVEFLVSFYNNEISEKSEIFDDQFSVERPDGSNFTLKIRSTKLEDSAMYFCASSGDSGAGFGFGPGTRLTVT.

This clonotype was counted a few times. V and J are TRBV7-9 and TRBJ1-6, with D possibly matching TRBD1 (6 bases). Trimming took 5 bases from V and 5 from J, leaving 16 bases between them. The CDR3 consists of 16 residues. Germline V gives CDR1 SEHNR, CDR2 FQNEAQ (reference sequence). The CDR3 coding sequence is TGTGCCAGCAGCCGGACGGGGGGGCCTAATAATTCACCCCTCCACTTT. This gives the protein CASSRTGGPNNSPLHF.

This clonotype appeared a few times. The chain recombines TRBV27 with TRBJ1-1, with 9 bases that match TRBD1. Germline CDR1 is MNHEY and CDR2 is SMNVEV (reference sequence). This CDR3 has 14 residues. J lost 5 bases, V lost 2 bases, and 3 bases had no gene match. The chain's CDR3 is CASSLRTGVTEAFF. For the CDR3, the DNA is TGTGCCAGCAGTTTAAGGACAGGGGTGACTGAAGCTTTCTTT.

V usage is TRBV5-6 and J usage is TRBJ2-2; D might be TRBD1 (6 bases). The germline V gene has CDR1 SGHDT and CDR2 YYEEEE. Deletions cut 0 bases from V and 0 bases from J, with 6 bases between. This CDR3 is built from 15 residues. Written as DNA, the CDR3 is TGTGCCAGCAGCTTGGGGGACACGAACACCGGGGAGCTGTTTTTT. Amino acids: CASSLGDTNTGELFF.

This clonotype appeared a few times. This sequence joins TRBV7-2 and TRBJ2-3; D gene uncertain. The germline V gene has CDR1 SGHTA and CDR2 FQGNSA. This CDR3 contains 14 residues. The V end was cut by 1 base, the J end by 2 bases, with 7 bases between. The CDR3 reads CASSLGLHTDTQYF. The CDR3 coding sequence is TGTGCCAGCAGCTTAGGACTTCACACAGATACGCAGTATTTT.

This chain links TRBV20-1 with TRBJ1-6, with 9 bases fitting TRBD1. Germline V CDR1 and CDR2: DFQATT, SNEGSKA (reference sequence). V was pared by 4 bases and J by 10 bases, with 8 bases of the junction left unmatched. The CDR3 covers 14 residues. This CDR3 reads CSATLGTGWSPLHF. DNA of the CDR3: TGCAGTGCTACTTTAGGGACAGGGTGGTCACCCCTCCACTTT.